Each of the 4 T cell receptor beta chains below was sequenced from the same sample in a study of blood T cell repertoires in COVID-19. The method was immunoSEQ multiplex PCR; TCRdb's version includes in-frame clones alone and lacks a portion of them. Among about 480,000 clones listed, approximately 90% were seen once. Sequenced: PBMCs or T cells enriched from blood (not recorded which). Every receptor here comes from a woman aged 40 to 50 who had recovered from COVID-19.

The chain uses TRBV10-3 and TRBJ2-3, with 12 bases that match TRBD2. V gave up 6 bases and J gave up 3 bases; unmatched junction bases: 4. The germline CDR1 and CDR2 sequences are ENHRY and SYGVKD. This CDR3 region has 15 residues. The CDR3 DNA reads TGTGCCATCAGGGCTAGCGGGAGGGAAACAGATACGCAGTATTTT. Amino acid sequence: CAIRASGRETDTQYF.

The rearrangement joins TRBV13 to TRBJ1-2; 7 positions agree with TRBD1. With 2 bases clipped from V and 6 bases from J, the junction kept 9 bases outside the gene matches. This CDR3 spans 15 amino acids. Per the germline V gene, CDR1 is PRHDT and CDR2 is FYEKMQ (reference sequence). CDR3 loop: CASSLTIGGANGYTF. The CDR3 DNA reads TGTGCCAGCAGCTTAACTATAGGGGGCGCGAATGGCTACACCTTC.

The chain links TRBV9 to TRBJ2-5; D might be TRBD2 (6 bases). The germline V gene encodes CDR1 SGDLS and CDR2 YYNGEE. The CDR3 totals 14 residues. V dropped 3 bases and J dropped 2 bases, with 11 bases sitting between them. The CDR3 loop reads CASSGGTSQETQYF. Here the CDR3 DNA reads TGTGCCAGCAGCGGAGGGACTTCTCAAGAGACCCAGTACTTC. Based on the CDR3 plus reference TRBV9 and TRBJ2-5, the full variable domain is DSGVTQTPKHLITATGQRVTLRCSPRSGDLSVYWYQQSLDQGLQFLIQYYNGEERAKGNILERFSAQQFPDLHSELNLSSLELGDSALYFCASSGGTSQETQYFGPGTRLLVL.

J is TRBJ1-2 and V is TRBV9; no firm D call. The CDR3 covers 14 residues. Germline V CDR1 and CDR2: SGDLS, YYNGEE. Trimming cost V 4 bases and J 2 bases, with 12 bases left between them. CDR3 loop: CASSKSHPNYGYTF. In nucleotides, the CDR3 is TGTGCCAGCAGCAAGTCACATCCCAACTATGGCTACACCTTC.